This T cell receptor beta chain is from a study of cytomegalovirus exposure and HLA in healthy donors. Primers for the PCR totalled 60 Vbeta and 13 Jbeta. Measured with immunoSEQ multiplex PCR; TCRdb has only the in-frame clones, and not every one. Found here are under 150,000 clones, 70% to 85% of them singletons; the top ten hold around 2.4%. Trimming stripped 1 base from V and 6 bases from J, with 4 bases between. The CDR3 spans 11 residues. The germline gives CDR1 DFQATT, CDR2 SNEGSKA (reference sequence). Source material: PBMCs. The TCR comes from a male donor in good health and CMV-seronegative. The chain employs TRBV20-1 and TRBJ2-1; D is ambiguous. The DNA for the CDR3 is TGCAGTGCTAGAGGGGCCAATGAGCAGTTCTTC. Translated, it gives CSARGANEQFF.